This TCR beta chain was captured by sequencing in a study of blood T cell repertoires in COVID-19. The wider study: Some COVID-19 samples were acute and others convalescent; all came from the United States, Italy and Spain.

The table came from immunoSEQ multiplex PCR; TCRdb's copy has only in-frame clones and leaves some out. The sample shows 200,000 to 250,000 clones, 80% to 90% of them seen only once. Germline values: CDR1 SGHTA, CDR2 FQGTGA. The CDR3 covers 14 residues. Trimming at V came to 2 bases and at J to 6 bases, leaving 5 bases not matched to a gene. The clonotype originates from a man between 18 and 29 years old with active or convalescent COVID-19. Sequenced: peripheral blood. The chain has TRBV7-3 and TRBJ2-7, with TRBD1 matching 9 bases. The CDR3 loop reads CASSLGTGSGEQYF. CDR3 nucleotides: TGTGCCAGCAGCTTAGGGACAGGGTCTGGCGAGCAGTACTTC. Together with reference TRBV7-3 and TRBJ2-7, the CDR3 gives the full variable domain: GAGVSQTPSNKVTEKGKYVELRCDPISGHTALYWYRQSLGQGPEFLIYFQGTGAADDSGLPNDRFFAVRPEGSVSTLKIQRTERGDSAVYLCASSLGTGSGEQYFGPGTRLTVT.